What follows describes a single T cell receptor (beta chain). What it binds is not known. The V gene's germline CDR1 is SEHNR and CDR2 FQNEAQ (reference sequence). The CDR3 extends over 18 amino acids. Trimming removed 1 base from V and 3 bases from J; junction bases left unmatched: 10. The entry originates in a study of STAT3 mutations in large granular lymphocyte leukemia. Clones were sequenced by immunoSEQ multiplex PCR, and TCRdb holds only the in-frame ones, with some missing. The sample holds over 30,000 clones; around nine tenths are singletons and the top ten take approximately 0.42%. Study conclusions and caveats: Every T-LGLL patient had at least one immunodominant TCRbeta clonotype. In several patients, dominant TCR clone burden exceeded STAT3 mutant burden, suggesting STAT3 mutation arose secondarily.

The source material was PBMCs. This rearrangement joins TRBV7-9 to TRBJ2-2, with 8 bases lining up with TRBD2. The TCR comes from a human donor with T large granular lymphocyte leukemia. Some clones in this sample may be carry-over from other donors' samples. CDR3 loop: CASSLGSVGGAHTGELFF. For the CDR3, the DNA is TGTGCCAGCAGCTTAGGATCTGTCGGGGGGGCCCACACCGGGGAGCTGTTTTTT.